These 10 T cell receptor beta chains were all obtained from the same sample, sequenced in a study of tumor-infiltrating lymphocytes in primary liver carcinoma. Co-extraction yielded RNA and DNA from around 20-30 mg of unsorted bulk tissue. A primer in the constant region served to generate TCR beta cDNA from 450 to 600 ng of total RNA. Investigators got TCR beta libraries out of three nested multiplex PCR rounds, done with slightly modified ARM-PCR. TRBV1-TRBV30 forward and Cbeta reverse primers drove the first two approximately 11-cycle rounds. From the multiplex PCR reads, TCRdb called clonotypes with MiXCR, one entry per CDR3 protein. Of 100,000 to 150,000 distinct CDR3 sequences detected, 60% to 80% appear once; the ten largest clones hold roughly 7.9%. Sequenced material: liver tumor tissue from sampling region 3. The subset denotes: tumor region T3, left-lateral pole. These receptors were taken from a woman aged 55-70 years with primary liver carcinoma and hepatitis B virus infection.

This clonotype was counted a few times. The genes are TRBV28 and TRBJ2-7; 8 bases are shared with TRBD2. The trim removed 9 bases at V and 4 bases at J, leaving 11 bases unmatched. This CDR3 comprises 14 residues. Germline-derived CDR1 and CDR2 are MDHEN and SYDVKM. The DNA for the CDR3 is TGTGCCAGTCTGCGGGCGGGGGGTAGGTACGAGCAGTACTTC. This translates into CASLRAGGRYEQYF.

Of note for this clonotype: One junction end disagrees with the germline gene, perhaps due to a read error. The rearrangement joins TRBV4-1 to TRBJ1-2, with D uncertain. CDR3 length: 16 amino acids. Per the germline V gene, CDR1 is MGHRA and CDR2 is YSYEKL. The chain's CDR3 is CASSQDIGELGYGYPF. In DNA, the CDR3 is TGCGCCAGCAGTCAAGATATTGGCGAGTTGGGGTATGGCTACCCCTTC.

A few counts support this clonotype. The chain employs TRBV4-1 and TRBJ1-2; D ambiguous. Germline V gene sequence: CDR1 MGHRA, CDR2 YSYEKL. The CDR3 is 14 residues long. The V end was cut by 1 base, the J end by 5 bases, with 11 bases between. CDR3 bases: TGCGCCAGCAGCCAAGGCGCTGGGAGATATGGCTACACCTTC. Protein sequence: CASSQGAGRYGYTF.

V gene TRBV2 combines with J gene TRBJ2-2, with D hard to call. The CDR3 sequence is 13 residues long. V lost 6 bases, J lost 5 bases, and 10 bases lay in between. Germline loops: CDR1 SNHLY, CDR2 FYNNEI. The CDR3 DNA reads TGTGCCAGCAGAACGGACCCTACCGGGGAGCTGTTTTTT. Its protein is CASRTDPTGELFF.

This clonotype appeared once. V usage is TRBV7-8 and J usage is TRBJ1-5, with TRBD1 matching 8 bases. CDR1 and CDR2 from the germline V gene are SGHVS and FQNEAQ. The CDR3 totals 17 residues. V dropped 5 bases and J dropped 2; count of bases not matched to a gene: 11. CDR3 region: CASSPRLPDRGNQPQHF. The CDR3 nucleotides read TGTGCCAGCAGCCCACGTTTACCGGACAGGGGCAATCAGCCCCAGCATTTT. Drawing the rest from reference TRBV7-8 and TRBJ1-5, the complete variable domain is GAGVSQSPRYKVAKRGQDVALRCDPISGHVSLFWYQQALGQGPEFLTYFQNEAQLDKSGLPSDRFFAERPEGSVSTLKIQRTQQEDSAVYLCASSPRLPDRGNQPQHFGDGTRLSIL.

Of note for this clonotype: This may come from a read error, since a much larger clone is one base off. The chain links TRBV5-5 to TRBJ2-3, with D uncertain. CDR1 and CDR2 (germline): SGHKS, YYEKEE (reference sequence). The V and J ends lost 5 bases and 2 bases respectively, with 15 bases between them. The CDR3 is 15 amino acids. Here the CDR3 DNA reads TGTGCCAGCAGTGCCGCTGGGGTAGCCACAGATACGCAGTATTTT. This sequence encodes CASSAAGVATDTQYF.

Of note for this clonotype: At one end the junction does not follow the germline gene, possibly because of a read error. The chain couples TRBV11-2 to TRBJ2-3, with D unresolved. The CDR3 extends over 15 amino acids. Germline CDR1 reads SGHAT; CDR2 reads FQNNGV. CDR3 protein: CASSLVSRSIDTQYF. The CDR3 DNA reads TGTGCCAGCAGCTTAGTAAGCCGCAGTATAGATACGCAATATTTT.

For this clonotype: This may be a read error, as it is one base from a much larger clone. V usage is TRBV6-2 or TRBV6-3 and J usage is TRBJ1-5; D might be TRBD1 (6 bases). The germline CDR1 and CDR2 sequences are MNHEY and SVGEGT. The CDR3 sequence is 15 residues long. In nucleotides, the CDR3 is TGTGCCTGCAGTCCCGGGACAATCGCGGGACAGCCCCAGCATTTT. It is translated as CACSPGTIAGQPQHF.

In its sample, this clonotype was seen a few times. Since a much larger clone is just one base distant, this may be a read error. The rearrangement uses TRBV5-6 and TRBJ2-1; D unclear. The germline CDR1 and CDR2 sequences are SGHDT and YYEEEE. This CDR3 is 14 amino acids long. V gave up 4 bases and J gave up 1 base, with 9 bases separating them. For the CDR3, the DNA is TGTGCCAGCAGCCAAGGGTGGTCCTACAATGAGCAGTTCTTC. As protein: CASSQGWSYNEQFF.

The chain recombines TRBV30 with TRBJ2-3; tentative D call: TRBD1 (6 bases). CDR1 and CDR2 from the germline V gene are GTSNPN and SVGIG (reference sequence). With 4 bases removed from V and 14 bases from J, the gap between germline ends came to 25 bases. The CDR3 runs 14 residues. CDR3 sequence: CAWISKNGAGEGYF. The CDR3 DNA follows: TGTGCCTGGATTAGCAAAAATGGGGCAGGGGAAGGGTATTTT. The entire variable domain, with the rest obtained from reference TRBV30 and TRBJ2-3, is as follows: SQTIHQWPATLVQPVGSPLSLECTVEGTSNPNLYWYRQAAGRGLQLLFYSVGIGQISSEVPQNLSASRPQDRQFILSSKKLLLSDSGFYLCAWISKNGAGEGYFGPGTRLTVL.